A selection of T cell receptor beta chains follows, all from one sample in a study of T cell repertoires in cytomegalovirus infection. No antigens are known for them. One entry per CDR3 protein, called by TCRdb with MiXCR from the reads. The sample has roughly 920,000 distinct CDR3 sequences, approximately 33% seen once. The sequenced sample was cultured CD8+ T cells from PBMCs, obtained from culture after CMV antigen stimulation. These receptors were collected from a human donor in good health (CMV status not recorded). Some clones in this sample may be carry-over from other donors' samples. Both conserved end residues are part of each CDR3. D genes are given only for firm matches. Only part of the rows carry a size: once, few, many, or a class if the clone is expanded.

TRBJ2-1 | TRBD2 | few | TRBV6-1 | TGTGCCAGCAGTTATTGGGAGGGAGCGGATGAGCAGTTCTTC | CASSYWEGADEQFF
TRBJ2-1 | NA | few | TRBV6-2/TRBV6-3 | TGTGCCAGCAGTTACAACCGAGGAGACCGCAATGAGCAGTTCTTC | CASSYNRGDRNEQFF
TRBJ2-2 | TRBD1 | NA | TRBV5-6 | TGTGCCAGCAGCCCGACAGGGATCACTCGATACACCGGGGAGCTGTTTTTT | CASSPTGITRYTGELFF
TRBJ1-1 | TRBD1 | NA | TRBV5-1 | TGCGCCAGCAGCTGGGGGGACAGGGGGAACACTGAAGCTTTCTTT | CASSWGDRGNTEAFF
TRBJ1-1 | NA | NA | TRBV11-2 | TGTGCCAGCAGCTCAATTACAGGTTTCAACGCTGAAGCTTTCTTT | CASSSITGFNAEAFF
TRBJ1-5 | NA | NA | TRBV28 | TGTGCCAGCAGTTACCCCCCGGGGGGCGGTCAGCCCCAGCATTTT | CASSYPPGGGQPQHF
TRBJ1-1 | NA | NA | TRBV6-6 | TGTGCCAGCACCTCTCAGGAGAACACTGAAGCTTTCTTT | CASTSQENTEAFF
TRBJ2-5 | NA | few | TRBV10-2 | TGCGCCAGCAGTGAGATAGGAGGACCGGGGTCCCAGTACTTC | CASSEIGGPGSQYF
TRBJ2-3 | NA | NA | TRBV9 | TGTGCCAGCAGCGTAGAGGAGGGACAGTTCACAGATACGCAGTATTTT | CASSVEEGQFTDTQYF
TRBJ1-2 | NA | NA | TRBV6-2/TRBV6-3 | TGTGCCAGCAGTTCAGGCGGACTGGGTGGCTACACCTTC | CASSSGGLGGYTF
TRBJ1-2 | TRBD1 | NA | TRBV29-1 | TGCAGCGTTGAAGCCTGGGACAGTGACTTAAACTATGGCTACACCTTC | CSVEAWDSDLNYGYTF
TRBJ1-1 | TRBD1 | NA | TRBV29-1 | TGCGGATCCGTCAGGGGGCAAACTTTCTTT | CGSVRGQTFF
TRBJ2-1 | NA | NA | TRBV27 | TGTGCCAGCAAGAATGGGATCAATGAGCAGTTCTTC | CASKNGINEQFF
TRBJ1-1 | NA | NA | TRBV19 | TGTGCCAGTTACAAAGGTGGAGCTTTCTTT | CASYKGGAFF
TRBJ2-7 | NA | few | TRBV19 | TGTGCCAGTAGTATCTGGGCGGGGGCAAAATCCTACGAGCAGTACTTC | CASSIWAGAKSYEQYF
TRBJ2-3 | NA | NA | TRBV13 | TGTGCCAGCAGCTTAGGCCGAGGTTTCACAGATACGCAGTATTTT | CASSLGRGFTDTQYF
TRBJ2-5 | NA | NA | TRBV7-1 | TGTGCCAGCACCCCTGGCCAGGGAAAGACCCAGTACTTC | CASTPGQGKTQYF
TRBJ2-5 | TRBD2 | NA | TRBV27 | TGTGCCAGCAGTTTAGAGTGGGGGGGAGAGACCCAGTACTTC | CASSLEWGGETQYF
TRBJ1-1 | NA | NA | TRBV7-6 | TGTGCCAGCAGCTCTAACTACAGGGACTCGAACACTGAAGCTTTCTTT | CASSSNYRDSNTEAFF
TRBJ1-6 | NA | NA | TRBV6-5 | TGTGCCACTGGAGATGTGACTGGTTCACCCCTCCACTTT | CATGDVTGSPLHF
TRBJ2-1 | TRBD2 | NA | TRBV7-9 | TGTGCCAGCAGCGATACCGGGACTAGCATCTACAATGAGCAGTTCTTC | CASSDTGTSIYNEQFF
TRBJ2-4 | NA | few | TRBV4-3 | TGCGCCAGCAGCCAAGATGTTCGGACAGTGGCCAAAAACATTCAGTACTTC | CASSQDVRTVAKNIQYF
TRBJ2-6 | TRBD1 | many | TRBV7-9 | TGTGCCAGCAGCGTCTTGGGGTCTACCCTGCGACAGGGGGCGCCGGGGGCCAACGTCCTGACTTTC | CASSVLGSTLRQGAPGANVLTF
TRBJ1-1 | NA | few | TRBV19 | TGTGCCAGTTCGGGACACCCGTACACTGAAGCTTTCTTT | CASSGHPYTEAFF
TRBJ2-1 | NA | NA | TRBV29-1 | TGCAGCGTTGAGAGTCTAGGGGGTGCCTACAATGAGCAGTTCTTC | CSVESLGGAYNEQFF
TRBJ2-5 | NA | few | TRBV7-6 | TGTGCTAGCAGCCCCCACACTGGGGAGACCCAGTACTTC | CASSPHTGETQYF
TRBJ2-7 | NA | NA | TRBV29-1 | TGCAGCGTTGGCGGATTGCAGGGATGGTACGAGCAGTACTTC | CSVGGLQGWYEQYF
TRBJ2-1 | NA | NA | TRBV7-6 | TGTGCCAGCAGCTTAACTTCAGAGCAGTTCTTC | CASSLTSEQFF
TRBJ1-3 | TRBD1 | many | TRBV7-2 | TGTGCCAGCAGCAACAGGACAGGAGGGGGAAACACCATATATTTT | CASSNRTGGGNTIYF
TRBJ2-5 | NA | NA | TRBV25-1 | TGTGCCAGCCGTGGGGACCCGGGACGTTACCAAGAGACCCAGTACTTC | CASRGDPGRYQETQYF
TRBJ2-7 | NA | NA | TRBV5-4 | TGTGCCAGCAGCCCGTGGCAGGCCGACCTCTCCTACGAGCAGTACTTC | CASSPWQADLSYEQYF
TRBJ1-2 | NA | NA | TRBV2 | TGTGCCAGCGGCCGTGGCTACACCTTC | CASGRGYTF
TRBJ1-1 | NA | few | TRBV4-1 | TGCGCCAGCAGCGGCTCGGGAAGCCAGAACACTGAAGCTTTCTTT | CASSGSGSQNTEAFF
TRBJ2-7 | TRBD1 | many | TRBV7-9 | TGTGCCAGCAGCCATCCCGGGACAGACACCTACGAGCAGTACTTC | CASSHPGTDTYEQYF
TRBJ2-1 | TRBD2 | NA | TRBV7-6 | TGTGCCAGCAGCTTAGGGGTCCTGTCGGGGGGTGACAATGAGCAGTTCTTC | CASSLGVLSGGDNEQFF
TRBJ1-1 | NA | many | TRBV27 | TGTGCCAGCGGCCGGGGGACTGAAGCTTTCTTT | CASGRGTEAFF
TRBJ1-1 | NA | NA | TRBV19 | TGTGCCAGTAGTATGGCGTATTTGAACACTGAAGCTTTCTTT | CASSMAYLNTEAFF
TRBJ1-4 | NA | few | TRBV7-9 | TGTGCCAGCAGCTTGGCTGAAGAAAATGAAAAACTGTTTTTT | CASSLAEENEKLFF
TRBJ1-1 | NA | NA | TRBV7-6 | TGTGCCAGCAGCGCCCAGAGACTGAAAGGCCACACTGAAGCTTTCTTT | CASSAQRLKGHTEAFF
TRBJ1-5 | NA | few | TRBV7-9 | TGTGCCAGCAGCCCGCAGGGTACAGAGCCCCAGCATTTT | CASSPQGTEPQHF
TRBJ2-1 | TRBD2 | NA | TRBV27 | TGTGCCAGCAGTTTAGCGGGGGGGCTGGGTGAGCAGTTCTTC | CASSLAGGLGEQFF
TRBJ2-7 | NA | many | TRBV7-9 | TGTGCCAGCAGCTTTGGTGAGAGGAAGTACTTC | CASSFGERKYF
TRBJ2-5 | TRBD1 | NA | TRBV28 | TGTGCCAGCAGTTTTCCGGACAGGGCCCCCCAAGAGACCCAGTACTTC | CASSFPDRAPQETQYF
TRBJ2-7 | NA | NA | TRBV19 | TGTGCCAGTAGTATGACGGGAACATCCTACGAGCAGTACTTC | CASSMTGTSYEQYF
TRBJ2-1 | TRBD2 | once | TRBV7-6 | TGTGTCAGCAGCGACCTAGCGGGGGAATACAATGAGCAGTTCTTC | CVSSDLAGEYNEQFF
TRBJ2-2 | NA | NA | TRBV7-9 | TGTGCCAGCAGCCACGAGGGAACACCGAACACCGGGGAGCTGTTTTTT | CASSHEGTPNTGELFF
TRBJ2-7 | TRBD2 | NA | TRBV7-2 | TGTGCCACCGGTATGGGGACTACCCCTCACGAGCAGTACTTC | CATGMGTTPHEQYF